The rows below give T cell receptor beta chains drawn from one sample of a study of cytomegalovirus exposure and HLA in healthy donors. The protocol was immunoSEQ multiplex PCR, while the TCRdb copy is restricted to in-frame clones and leaves out a portion. Of around 140,000 clones in the sample, over 65% were seen once. The source material was PBMCs. The receptors were sampled from a female donor in good health and CMV-seronegative. Each CDR3 is given with its conserved first and last residue. A D gene is named only where the DNA matches it firmly. Expanded clones are given a class, and other clones once, few, many or no size at all.

v_gene	abundance	d_gene	j_gene	CDR3aa	CDR3nt
TRBV6-1	-	TRBD2	TRBJ2-1	CASSESGRVNEQFF	TGTGCCAGCAGTGAATCCGGGAGGGTGAATGAGCAGTTCTTC
TRBV28	few	-	TRBJ1-5	CASSPQGRSNQPQHF	TGTGCCAGCAGTCCCCAGGGGCGCAGCAATCAGCCCCAGCATTTT
TRBV6-1	-	-	TRBJ1-3	CATRLTALVGNTIYF	TGTGCCACCAGATTGACAGCTTTAGTCGGAAACACCATATATTTT
TRBV27	-	-	TRBJ2-4	CASSLAGIAKNIQYF	TGTGCCAGCAGTTTAGCGGGGATCGCCAAAAACATTCAGTACTTC
TRBV5-1	-	TRBD2	TRBJ2-7	CASSFQSGSISYEQYF	TGCGCCAGCAGCTTTCAAAGCGGGAGTATCTCCTACGAGCAGTACTTC
TRBV30	-	-	TRBJ2-7	CAWRRSTGYRYEQYF	TGTGCCTGGCGACGCTCGACGGGTTATCGGTACGAGCAGTACTTC
TRBV29-1	once	TRBD2	TRBJ2-3	CSVASSGTHTDTQYF	TGCAGCGTTGCTTCTAGCGGGACACACACAGATACGCAGTATTTT
TRBV29-1	-	-	TRBJ1-1	CSVEVRGKDTEAFF	TGCAGCGTTGAAGTCAGAGGGAAAGACACTGAAGCTTTCTTT
TRBV6-1	-	-	TRBJ2-2	CASSLSTGELFF	TGTGCCAGCAGTTTGTCTACCGGGGAGCTGTTTTTT
TRBV5-1	-	-	TRBJ2-2	CASSLVFGASNTGELFF	TGCGCCAGCAGCTTGGTTTTTGGTGCGAGTAACACCGGGGAGCTGTTTTTT
TRBV29-1	-	TRBD2	TRBJ2-1	CSVRPVQGLAGGPVYNEQFF	TGCAGCGTTAGGCCCGTTCAGGGACTAGCGGGGGGGCCGGTTTACAATGAGCAGTTCTTC
TRBV30	-	-	TRBJ2-7	CAWRGRGSSYEQYF	TGTGCCTGGAGAGGCAGGGGTTCGTCCTACGAGCAGTACTTC
TRBV28	few	TRBD1	TRBJ1-1	CASSGTGSSAEAFF	TGTGCCAGCAGTGGGACAGGATCATCGGCTGAAGCTTTCTTT
TRBV5-4	-	-	TRBJ2-1	CASSPGRGDSFYNEQFF	TGTGCCAGCAGCCCGGGGCGGGGAGACTCTTTCTACAATGAGCAGTTCTTC
TRBV9	-	-	TRBJ2-3	CASSPKGGARTDTQYF	TGTGCCAGCAGCCCGAAAGGGGGGGCTCGGACAGATACGCAGTATTTT
TRBV7-2	-	TRBD1	TRBJ2-1	CASSLVGTAVHEQFF	TGTGCCAGCAGCTTAGTTGGGACAGCAGTCCATGAGCAGTTCTTC
TRBV5-1	-	-	TRBJ1-1	CASSLALRGVNTEAFF	TGCGCCAGCAGCTTGGCTCTGCGGGGAGTGAACACTGAAGCTTTCTTT